This T cell receptor beta chain was sequenced for a study of shared clonotypes between healthy human individuals. Study-level results: An expected dependence of interdonor clonotype sharing on sequencing depth was noted. Sampling covered blood only; tissue repertoires likely differ.

The CDR3 has 11 residues. Deletions cut 1 base from V and 8 bases from J, with 3 bases between. Germline CDR1 and CDR2: SGHTA and FQGNSA. As originally analysed: With immunoSEQ giving junction-only sequences and no quality scores, filtering differed. The table came from immunoSEQ multiplex PCR; TCRdb's copy has only in-frame clones and leaves some out. V and J calls and clone size follow that table, whereas D and trimming were derived from the DNA. Seen here are about 480,000 clones, around 79% observed once, and the top ten hold roughly an eighth. Concerning this clone itself: Its antigen is not known. The identical CDR3 is also encoded by other nucleotide sequences in the sample.

The TCR was taken from a woman aged 35 to 49 in good health. Some clones in this sample may be carry-over from other donors' samples. This chain uses TRBV7-2 with TRBJ2-1, with D unclear. Sequencing used PBMCs. Written as DNA, the CDR3 is TGTGCCAGCAGCTTAGTACATGAGCAGTTCTTC. Protein sequence: CASSLVHEQFF.